This T cell receptor (beta chain) was identified during a study of CD8 T cells in ankylosing spondylitis. The CDR3 consists of 11 residues. CDR1 is SGHTA and CDR2 is FQGNSA in the germline V gene. Trimming pared 5 bases from V and 10 bases from J, leaving 9 bases between. This clonotype was seen repeatedly, ten times or more. With molecular barcodes, quantitative 5'-RACE was used to make the TCR beta libraries. TCRdb reprocessed the 5' RACE reads via MiXCR and lists one record per CDR3 protein. The sample includes 150,000 to 200,000 distinct CDR3 sequences, roughly 12% of them seen just once. The TCR originated in a male donor with ankylosing spondylitis or in good health (not recorded which). The rearrangement links TRBV7-2 to TRBJ2-1, with D unresolved. The sequenced material came from blood, either unsorted or a sorted T cell fraction (not recorded which). The CDR3 is CASSHDWEQFF. The CDR3 DNA reads TGTGCCAGCAGCCACGACTGGGAGCAGTTCTTC.